Presented here are 24 T cell receptor beta chains from one specimen sequenced in a study of human T cells and chemical hapten exposure. TCRdb reanalysed the RACE reads using MiXCR and keeps one entry per CDR3 protein. The table has roughly 40,000 distinct CDR3 sequences, 9.5% to 15% seen once; the top ten hold roughly 5.7%. Time point specified: pre-sensitization, week 0. Treatment in this sample: therapeutic diphenylcyclopropenone sensitization with weekly scalp DPC. The sample in question was whole blood, obtained in connection with sensitization to the hapten diphenylcyclopropenone (DPC). The receptor set was obtained from a woman under 40 with alopecia areata. Some clones in this sample may be carry-over from other donors' samples.

This chain links TRBV4-1 with TRBJ1-3; 11 nucleotides match TRBD1. This CDR3 region has 15 residues. From germline, CDR1 is MGHRA and CDR2 YSYEKL. The V and J ends lost 1 base and 8 bases, in that order; junction bases with no gene match: 4. CDR3 amino acids: CASSQGTGGVYTIYF. CDR3 bases: TGCGCCAGCAGCCAAGGGACAGGGGGCGTATACACCATATATTTT.

This clonotype has just a few counts. The V and J genes are TRBV20-1 and TRBJ2-3, with D possibly matching TRBD2 (6 bases). CDR3 length: 14 residues. The V gene lost 5 bases and the J gene lost 1 base, with 13 bases spanning the gap. Germline lookup yields CDR1 DFQATT and CDR2 SNEGSKA (reference sequence). CDR3 protein: CSACRDSRTDTQYF. The CDR3 DNA follows: TGCAGTGCTTGCCGGGACTCCCGCACAGATACGCAGTATTTT.

This clonotype was recorded many times. The chain employs TRBV4-3 and TRBJ2-3; 13 bases line up with TRBD2. From germline, CDR1 is LGHNA and CDR2 YSLEER. This CDR3 is built from 17 residues. The ends lost 6 bases at V and 0 bases at J; junction bases unmatched: 6. CDR3: CASRSGTSGTSTDTQYF. The CDR3 DNA follows: TGCGCCAGCAGATCCGGGACTAGCGGGACTAGCACAGATACGCAGTATTTT.

In this sample, this clonotype turned up many times. The chain uses TRBV6-2 or TRBV6-3 and TRBJ1-5; D is unclear. V was clipped by 3 bases and J by 7 bases, with 13 bases between them. The germline V gene has CDR1 MNHEY and CDR2 SVGEGT. The CDR3 length is 14 residues. The CDR3 reads CASSYLSGWQPQHF. Written as DNA, the CDR3 is TGTGCCAGCAGTTATCTCAGCGGCTGGCAGCCCCAGCATTTT.

This clonotype was seen repeatedly, ten times or more. The genes are TRBV20-1 and TRBJ1-2; the D gene is possibly TRBD1 (6 bases). Germline CDR1 DFQATT, CDR2 SNEGSKA (reference sequence). Trimming removed 2 bases from V and 1 base from J, with 14 bases in between. The CDR3 is made up of 15 amino acids. CDR3 protein: CSARITGKLNYGYTF. CDR3 bases: TGCAGTGCTAGAATTACAGGGAAACTTAACTATGGCTACACCTTC.

The table lists this clonotype with many counts. The chain combines TRBV18 with TRBJ1-1, with D tentatively TRBD1 (5 bases). This CDR3 is built from 12 residues. The V end lost 6 bases, the J end lost 2 bases, and 7 bases lay between the germline ends. Germline V gene data show CDR1 as KGHSH and CDR2 as LQKENI. The CDR3 DNA is TGTGCCAGCTCGAGGGGCAACACTGAAGCTTTCTTT. It yields the protein CASSRGNTEAFF. The variable domain in full, with the rest retrieved from reference TRBV18 and TRBJ1-1, is NAGVMQNPRHLVRRRGQEARLRCSPMKGHSHVYWYRQLPEEGLKFMVYLQKENIIDESGMPKERFSAEFPKEGPSILRIQQVVRGDSAAYFCASSRGNTEAFFGQGTRLTVV.

This clonotype was detected many times. The rearrangement uses TRBV5-5 and TRBJ2-7; possibly TRBD2 for D (5 bases). Trimming left V 4 bases short and J 6 bases short, with 23 bases between. CDR1 and CDR2 (germline): SGHKS, YYEKEE (reference sequence). This CDR3 is built from 16 residues. In DNA, the CDR3 is TGTGCCAGCAGCAGCGCCCAGACTACCCCTCTTCGCGAGCAGTACTTC. Its protein product is CASSSAQTTPLREQYF.

The genes are TRBV7-3 and TRBJ2-2, with a weak D call TRBD2 (6 bases). CDR1 and CDR2 (germline): SGHTA, FQGTGA. V was trimmed by 4 bases and J by 4 bases, leaving 10 bases between them. This CDR3 is built from 14 residues. The CDR3: CASSSGGGTGELFF. The CDR3 DNA reads as TGTGCCAGCAGCTCCGGGGGAGGCACCGGGGAGCTGTTTTTT. The full variable domain, completed using reference TRBV7-3 and TRBJ2-2, is GAGVSQTPSNKVTEKGKYVELRCDPISGHTALYWYRQSLGQGPEFLIYFQGTGAADDSGLPNDRFFAVRPEGSVSTLKIQRTERGDSAVYLCASSSGGGTGELFFGEGSRLTVL.

There are many counts of this clonotype. The rearrangement joins TRBV27 to TRBJ1-1; D perhaps matches TRBD1 (5 bases). The CDR3 sequence is 14 residues long. The V end lost 3 bases, the J end lost 6 bases, and 14 bases lay between the germline ends. Germline V gives CDR1 MNHEY, CDR2 SMNVEV (reference sequence). CDR3 in DNA: TGTGCCAGCAGTTTCTGGGGGAAAGGGGCTGAAGCTTTCTTT. Translated: CASSFWGKGAEAFF.

This clonotype was found many times. The V call is TRBV29-1, the J call TRBJ2-5, with D possibly being TRBD2 (6 bases). This CDR3 comprises 14 residues. The germline V and J ends were trimmed by 4 bases and 1 base, with 13 bases remaining between them. Germline V gives CDR1 SQVTM, CDR2 ANQGSEA. CDR3 sequence: CSVVRQGGQETQYF. DNA of the CDR3: TGCAGCGTTGTTCGTCAGGGAGGCCAAGAGACCCAGTACTTC.

This clonotype was found many times. The chain is built from TRBV24-1 and TRBJ2-1, with 13 bases lining up with TRBD2. The germline V gene has CDR1 KGHDR and CDR2 SFDVKD. The CDR3 length is 16 residues. The V gene end was trimmed by 4 bases and the J gene end by 5 bases; junction bases not matched to a gene: 4. The CDR3 loop is CATSDKGLAGHNEQFF. The CDR3, as DNA: TGTGCCACCAGTGACAAGGGACTAGCGGGACACAATGAGCAGTTCTTC.

This clonotype occurred a few times. The chain has TRBV20-1 and TRBJ2-3, with D hard to call. CDR1 and CDR2 from the germline V gene are DFQATT and SNEGSKA (reference sequence). The CDR3 spans 13 residues. V dropped 5 bases and J dropped 4 bases, with 13 bases sitting between them. The CDR3 is CSAAPQAADTQYF. CDR3 coding DNA: TGCAGTGCTGCCCCCCAAGCCGCAGATACGCAGTATTTT.

The chain combines TRBV18 with TRBJ2-7; maybe TRBD1 (7 bases). Trimming cost V 0 bases and J 4 bases, with 13 bases left between them. In germline, CDR1 is KGHSH, CDR2 LQKENI. The CDR3 is made up of 15 amino acids. The CDR3 nucleotides read TGTGCCAGCTCACCACCGACTAGGGGGCCTTACGAGCAGTACTTC. This codes for CASSPPTRGPYEQYF. The whole variable domain, remainder taken from reference TRBV18 and TRBJ2-7, is NAGVMQNPRHLVRRRGQEARLRCSPMKGHSHVYWYRQLPEEGLKFMVYLQKENIIDESGMPKERFSAEFPKEGPSILRIQQVVRGDSAAYFCASSPPTRGPYEQYFGPGTRLTVT.

Written as DNA, the CDR3 is TGTGCCAGCAGGCCCCGGCGGGTACAAGAGACCCAGTACTTC. Protein product: CASRPRRVQETQYF. The chain carries TRBV5-6 and TRBJ2-5, with TRBD2 as a possible D gene (5 bases). This CDR3 is 14 amino acids long. Germline V gives CDR1 SGHDT, CDR2 YYEEEE. V was trimmed by 5 bases and J by 2 bases, leaving 13 bases between them. Full variable domain (missing parts from reference TRBV5-6 and TRBJ2-5): DAGVTQSPTHLIKTRGQQVTLRCSPKSGHDTVSWYQQALGQGPQFIFQYYEEEERQRGNFPDRFSGHQFPNYSSELNVNALLLGDSALYLCASRPRRVQETQYFGPGTRLLVL.

This clonotype was seen more than once but under ten times. This chain joins TRBV19 and TRBJ1-1, with D hard to call. V lost 5 bases and J 10 bases, leaving 17 bases between the germline ends. This CDR3 is built from 13 residues. Per the germline V gene, CDR1 is LNHDA and CDR2 is SQIVND (reference sequence). The CDR3 reads CASSVRQDRPAFF. CDR3 in DNA: TGTGCCAGTAGTGTCAGACAAGACCGACCAGCTTTCTTT.

This chain joins TRBV7-8 and TRBJ2-5; possible D gene TRBD2, 6 bases. The CDR3 length is 15 residues. Germline V gene data show CDR1 as SGHVS and CDR2 as FQNEAQ. Trimming stripped 5 bases from V and 2 bases from J, with 15 bases between. The CDR3 reads CASSAFTGTQETQYF. The CDR3 nucleotides read TGTGCCAGCAGCGCCTTCACCGGGACTCAAGAGACCCAGTACTTC.

This clonotype was seen ten or more times. The chain combines TRBV18 with TRBJ1-5; the D gene is possibly TRBD1 (5 bases). V lost 4 bases and J 9 bases, leaving 19 bases between the germline ends. The CDR3 totals 15 residues. Germline V gene data show CDR1 as KGHSH and CDR2 as LQKENI. The CDR3 region has the DNA TGTGCCAGCTCACGGGACCCCCTCGGGGCGAGGCCCCAGCATTTT. It yields the protein CASSRDPLGARPQHF.

This clonotype was recorded many times. The V call is TRBV20-1, the J call TRBJ2-7; possible D gene TRBD2, 5 bases. The CDR3 has 14 amino acids. The germline CDR1 and CDR2 sequences are DFQATT and SNEGSKA (reference sequence). V gave up 3 bases and J gave up 0 bases, with 12 bases separating them. In DNA, the CDR3 is TGCAGTGCTAGGAGGGCGGTCAGCTCCTACGAGCAGTACTTC. It is translated as CSARRAVSSYEQYF.

This clonotype was found many times. The chain links TRBV29-1 to TRBJ2-4; weak D call: TRBD2 (5 bases). The CDR3 length is 11 residues. V was shortened by 4 bases and J by 6 bases, with 7 bases between the two germline ends. Germline V lookup: CDR1 SQVTM, CDR2 ANQGSEA. CDR3: CSVVGVNIQYF. The CDR3 DNA reads as TGCAGCGTTGTCGGGGTAAACATTCAGTACTTC. The entire variable domain, with the rest obtained from reference TRBV29-1 and TRBJ2-4, is as follows: SAVISQKPSRDICQRGTSLTIQCQVDSQVTMMFWYRQQPGQSLTLIATANQGSEATYESGFVIDKFPISRPNLTFSTLTVSNMSPEDSSIYLCSVVGVNIQYFGAGTRLSVL.

This clonotype was detected a few times. This sequence joins TRBV7-9 and TRBJ2-1; D is undetermined. This CDR3 contains 17 residues. Germline V gives CDR1 SEHNR, CDR2 FQNEAQ (reference sequence). The ends were cut back, 1 base at V and 0 bases at J, with 13 bases in the middle. The CDR3 protein is CASSLEGLKSSYNEQFF. The CDR3 nucleotides are TGTGCCAGCAGCTTAGAGGGATTGAAAAGCTCCTACAATGAGCAGTTCTTC. The whole variable domain, remainder taken from reference TRBV7-9 and TRBJ2-1, is DTGVSQNPRHKITKRGQNVTFRCDPISEHNRLYWYRQTLGQGPEFLTYFQNEAQLEKSRLLSDRFSAERPKGSFSTLEIQRTEQGDSAMYLCASSLEGLKSSYNEQFFGPGTRLTVL.

The rearrangement uses TRBV6-2 or TRBV6-3 and TRBJ2-3; D remains unclear. The CDR3 contains 12 residues. The V end was cut by 5 bases, the J end by 2 bases, with 5 bases between. Per germline, CDR1 MNHEY and CDR2 SVGEGT. The CDR3 protein is CASSQNTDTQYF. The CDR3 DNA reads as TGTGCCAGCAGTCAGAACACAGATACGCAGTATTTT.

V and J are TRBV2 and TRBJ1-6; D gene ambiguous. The V gene's germline CDR1 is SNHLY and CDR2 FYNNEI. The CDR3 has 14 residues. Trimming stripped 0 bases from V and 5 bases from J, with 5 bases between. CDR3 coding DNA: TGTGCCAGCAGTGAAGCAGGAGATAATTCACCCCTCCACTTT. Translation gives CASSEAGDNSPLHF.

Many counts were recorded for this clonotype. This rearrangement joins TRBV4-3 to TRBJ2-3; 7 positions match TRBD2. The CDR3 consists of 15 residues. Germline trimming cut 1 base from V and 3 bases from J; bases unmatched to any gene: 4. CDR1 is LGHNA and CDR2 is YSLEER in the germline V gene. The CDR3: CASSQGAGVTDTQYF. In DNA, the CDR3 is TGCGCCAGCAGCCAAGGGGCGGGGGTAACAGATACGCAGTATTTT.

At least ten counts were recorded for this clonotype. The chain uses TRBV28 and TRBJ2-7; no firm D call. V was shortened by 2 bases and J by 3 bases, with 8 bases between the two germline ends. Germline CDR1 reads MDHEN; CDR2 reads SYDVKM. There are 13 residues in the CDR3. The CDR3 loop reads CASSLPLGYEQYF. The CDR3 region has the DNA TGTGCCAGCAGTTTACCCCTAGGCTACGAGCAGTACTTC.